This record looks at one TCR beta chain sequence and its context. What it binds is unknown. PCR was performed a second time for 7 to 11 cycles using a sample-barcoded 5' primer and a J-beta primer mix. Via MiXCR, TCRdb re-called the 5' RACE reads, giving one row per CDR3 protein. Of roughly 800,000 distinct CDR3 sequences in the sample, 36% were seen once. This sample is drawn from a study of blood T cells in healthy people across ages. Germline V CDR1 and CDR2: MGHRA, YSYEKL. The V and J ends lost 6 bases and 0 bases respectively, with 15 bases between them. This CDR3 is built from 16 residues. Study-level findings and limits: Across samples, TCR beta diversity tracked strongly with naive T cell percentage.

The sample consisted of blood. This receptor was taken from a young man in good health. This chain connects TRBV4-1 to TRBJ2-1; tentatively, D is TRBD1 or TRBD2 (5 bases each). The CDR3 loop is CASRSRDDSSYNEQFF. In DNA form, the CDR3 reads TGCGCCAGCAGGAGCCGGGACGACAGCTCCTACAATGAGCAGTTCTTC.